The T cell receptor (beta chain) described here comes from a study of blood T cells in healthy people across ages. Using a J-beta primer mix together with a sample-barcoded 5' primer, a second PCR was run for roughly 6 to 11 cycles. A single record per CDR3 protein comes from TCRdb applying MiXCR to the 5' RACE reads. The sample lists 1.5 million to 2 million distinct CDR3 sequences; roughly 49% were seen once. Every participating donor contributed 8 to 10 milliliters of peripheral blood through a draw. J lost 11 bases, V lost 3 bases, and 9 bases had no gene match. The CDR3 loop spans 15 amino acids. Germline V CDR1 and CDR2: SGHTA, FQGNSA.

The specimen sequenced was blood. The chain employs TRBV7-2 and TRBJ2-5; 13 bases agree with TRBD2. This TCR was sampled from a woman aged 40 to 55 in good health. The DNA of the CDR3 is TGTGCCAGCAGCTTGGCTAACGGACTAGCGGGGGAGCAGTACTTC. This codes for CASSLANGLAGEQYF.